The present T cell receptor (beta chain) was sequenced within a study of shared clonotypes between healthy human individuals. The assay used deep level. Using immunoSEQ multiplex PCR, the repertoire was profiled, and TCRdb retains in-frame clones only, with some absent. Here the sample spans around 2,000,000 clones, 85% to 95% being singletons. Trimming left V 4 bases short and J 0 bases short, with 13 bases between. The CDR3 covers 16 residues. Per germline, CDR1 SGHRS and CDR2 YFSETQ. Sequencing input: naive CD4+ T cells sorted from blood. Regarding subset: CD45RA+ positively selected. The chain is built from TRBV5-1 and TRBJ1-4, with no clear D. The receptor's source is a man aged 18 to 35 in good health. For the CDR3, the DNA is TGCGCCAGCAGCCCCAGGTCTAAGGCAACTAATGAAAAACTGTTTTTT. Encoded protein: CASSPRSKATNEKLFF.